In this sample, the clone carrying this T cell receptor (beta chain) turned up many times. Its cognate antigen is unknown. This sample is part of a study of human T cells and chemical hapten exposure. Study details: Application of 0.01% DPC to the upper back was done by patch test, with a reading at 6 days. Whole-study results and caveats: Donors had alopecia, so their immune response may differ from healthy people's.

The time point: patch test 3, about 24 weeks after DPC sensitization. The sample's treatment: therapeutic diphenylcyclopropenone sensitization with weekly scalp DPC. Each donor was an alopecia patient between 18 and 70 years of age who qualified for DPC. TCRdb reanalysed the RACE reads using MiXCR and keeps one entry per CDR3 protein. Among more than 80,000 distinct CDR3 sequences listed, 11% were seen once. The CDR3 is 15 amino acids. The germline V gene has CDR1 KGHDR and CDR2 SFDVKD. The J segment lost 4 bases and the V segment lost 9 bases, leaving 10 bases of the junction unmatched. The sequenced sample was whole blood, obtained in connection with sensitization to the hapten diphenylcyclopropenone (DPC). The sequence came from a woman in her forties or fifties with alopecia areata. Some clones in this sample may be carry-over from other donors' samples. The chain recombines TRBV24-1 with TRBJ2-1, with 8 bases matching TRBD1. CDR3: CATSSGTGLYNEQFF. The CDR3 nucleotides are TGTGCCACCTCATCCGGGACAGGCCTATACAATGAGCAGTTCTTC.